A selection of T cell receptor beta chains follows, all from one sample in a study of shared clonotypes between healthy human individuals. Sequencing was performed with immunoSEQ multiplex PCR; in TCRdb, only in-frame clones are kept and a portion is missing. The profile shows roughly 1 million clones, approximately 80% of them singletons. What was sequenced was memory CD4+ T cells from PBMCs. Receptors were obtained from a man younger than 30 in good health. Some clones in this sample may be carry-over from other donors' samples. CDR3s include the opening cysteine and the closing phenylalanine or tryptophan. The D gene is left open where the match is weak. Clone size appears in some rows only: once, few, many, or a class for an expanded clone.

clone_size | d_call | j_call | v_call | cdr3_aa | cdr3_nt
- | - | TRBJ1-2 | TRBV9 | CATSRGYIGGAQNYGYTF | TGTGCCACCAGCAGAGGGTACATAGGGGGGGCCCAGAACTATGGCTACACCTTC
- | TRBD2 | TRBJ2-1 | TRBV2 | CASSELAGVTEQFF | TGTGCCAGCAGTGAGCTAGCGGGAGTTACTGAGCAGTTCTTC
- | - | TRBJ2-7 | TRBV30 | CAWTEDGYSYEQYF | TGTGCCTGGACGGAAGACGGATACTCCTACGAGCAGTACTTC
once | TRBD2 | TRBJ2-1 | TRBV5-1 | CASSSAGTSGSNEQFF | TGCGCCAGCAGCTCGGCCGGGACTAGCGGGTCGAATGAGCAGTTCTTC
- | - | TRBJ2-7 | TRBV5-4 | CASSQGSSYYEQYF | TGTGCCAGCAGCCAAGGCTCGTCCTATTACGAGCAGTACTTC
- | - | TRBJ2-7 | TRBV5-1 | CASSLETRSSYEQYF | TGCGCCAGCAGCTTGGAGACTCGAAGCTCCTACGAGCAGTACTTC
- | - | TRBJ2-3 | TRBV5-4 | CASSLASSATDTQYF | TGTGCCAGCAGCTTGGCCAGTTCAGCCACAGATACGCAGTATTTT
- | - | TRBJ2-7 | TRBV9 | CASSPSGLSYEQYF | TGTGCCAGCAGCCCCAGCGGACTCTCCTACGAGCAGTACTTC
- | - | TRBJ1-1 | TRBV19 | CASSIGGDTELAFF | TGTGCCAGTAGTATAGGGGGGGACACTGAATTGGCTTTCTTT
- | - | TRBJ1-5 | TRBV5-1 | CASSLAGVSNQPQHF | TGCGCCAGCAGCTTGGCAGGGGTTAGCAATCAGCCCCAGCATTTT
- | - | TRBJ1-1 | TRBV27 | CASRMNTEAFF | TGTGCCAGCCGCATGAACACTGAAGCTTTCTTT
once | - | TRBJ2-7 | TRBV6-5 | CASSRLPGPYEQYF | TGTGCCAGCAGTCGCCTTCCGGGCCCCTACGAGCAGTACTTC
once | - | TRBJ2-4 | TRBV21-1 | CASSRKRKAGEFPKNIQYF | TGTGCCAGCAGCAGAAAGAGGAAAGCAGGAGAGTTTCCGAAAAACATTCAGTACTTC
few | TRBD2 | TRBJ2-3 | TRBV9 | CASSVRLAGAGADTQYF | TGTGCCAGCAGCGTCCGGCTAGCGGGAGCAGGAGCAGATACGCAGTATTTT
- | TRBD2 | TRBJ2-7 | TRBV18 | CASSRLAGPSYEQYF | TGTGCCAGCTCACGACTAGCGGGACCGTCCTACGAGCAGTACTTC
few | - | TRBJ2-5 | TRBV18 | CASSGGMGETQYF | TGTGCCAGCTCAGGAGGGATGGGAGAGACCCAGTACTTC
- | TRBD2 | TRBJ2-1 | TRBV5-1 | CASGMAGVSYNEQFF | TGCGCCAGCGGAATGGCGGGAGTATCCTACAATGAGCAGTTCTTC
few | - | TRBJ1-1 | TRBV18 | CASSPRDSGTEAFF | TGTGCCAGCTCACCACGCGACTCGGGCACTGAAGCTTTCTTT
- | - | TRBJ2-4 | TRBV5-1 | CASSLGAATNNIQYF | TGCGCCAGCAGCTTGGGGGCAGCGACCAATAACATTCAGTACTTC
- | - | TRBJ1-2 | TRBV28 | CASSLTQLGYTF | TGTGCCAGCAGTCTGACACAACTTGGCTACACCTTC
- | - | TRBJ1-2 | TRBV10-3 | CAISYDRFYGYTF | TGTGCCATCAGTTACGACAGGTTCTATGGCTACACCTTC
few | TRBD2 | TRBJ2-1 | TRBV11-1 | CASSLGVDGREHNEQFF | TGTGCCAGCAGCTTAGGGGTCGACGGGAGGGAGCACAATGAGCAGTTCTTC
- | - | TRBJ1-3 | TRBV28 | CASSLRGSRGNTIYF | TGTGCCAGCAGTTTACGAGGGTCTAGGGGAAACACCATATATTTT
- | - | TRBJ1-1 | TRBV5-1 | CASSLEAVNTEAFF | TGCGCCAGCAGCTTGGAAGCAGTGAACACTGAAGCTTTCTTT
- | TRBD2 | TRBJ2-1 | TRBV19 | CASSGGRAFSYNEQFF | TGTGCCAGTAGTGGCGGGAGGGCCTTCTCCTACAATGAGCAGTTCTTC